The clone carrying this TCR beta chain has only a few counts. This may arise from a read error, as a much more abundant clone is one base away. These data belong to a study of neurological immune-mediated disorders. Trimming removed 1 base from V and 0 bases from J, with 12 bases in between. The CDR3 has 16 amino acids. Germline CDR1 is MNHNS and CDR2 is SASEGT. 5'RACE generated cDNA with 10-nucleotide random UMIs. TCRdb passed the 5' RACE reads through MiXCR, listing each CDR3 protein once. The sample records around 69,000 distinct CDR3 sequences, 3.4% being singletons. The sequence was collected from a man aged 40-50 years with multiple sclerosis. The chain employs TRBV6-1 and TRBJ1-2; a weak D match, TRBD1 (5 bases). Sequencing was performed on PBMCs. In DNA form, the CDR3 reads TGTGCCAGCAGTGAAGACATTCAGACAGCTAACTATGGCTACACCTTC. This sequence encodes CASSEDIQTANYGYTF.